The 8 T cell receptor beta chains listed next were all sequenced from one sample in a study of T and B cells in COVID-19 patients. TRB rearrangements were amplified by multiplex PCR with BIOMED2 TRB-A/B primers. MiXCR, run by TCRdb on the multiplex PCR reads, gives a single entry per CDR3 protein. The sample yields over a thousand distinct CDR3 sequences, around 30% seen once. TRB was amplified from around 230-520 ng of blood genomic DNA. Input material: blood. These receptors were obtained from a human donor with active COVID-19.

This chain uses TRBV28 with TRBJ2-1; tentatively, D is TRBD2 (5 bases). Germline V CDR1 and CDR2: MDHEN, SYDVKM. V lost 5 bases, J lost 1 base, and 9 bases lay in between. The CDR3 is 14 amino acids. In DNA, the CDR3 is TGTGCCAGCAGTCGGGGTCAATCCTACAATGAGCAGTTCTTC. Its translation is CASSRGQSYNEQFF. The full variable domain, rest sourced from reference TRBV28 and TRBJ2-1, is DVKVTQSSRYLVKRTGEKVFLECVQDMDHENMFWYRQDPGLGLRLIYFSYDVKMKEKGDIPEGYSVSREKKERFSLILESASTNQTSMYLCASSRGQSYNEQFFGPGTRLTVL.

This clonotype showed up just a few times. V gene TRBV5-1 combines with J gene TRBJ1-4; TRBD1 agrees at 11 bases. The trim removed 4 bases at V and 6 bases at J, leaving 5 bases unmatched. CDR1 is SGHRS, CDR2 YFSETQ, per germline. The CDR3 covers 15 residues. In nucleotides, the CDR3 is TGCGCCAGCAGCGGCCGGACAGGGGGCGATGAAAAACTGTTTTTT. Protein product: CASSGRTGGDEKLFF.

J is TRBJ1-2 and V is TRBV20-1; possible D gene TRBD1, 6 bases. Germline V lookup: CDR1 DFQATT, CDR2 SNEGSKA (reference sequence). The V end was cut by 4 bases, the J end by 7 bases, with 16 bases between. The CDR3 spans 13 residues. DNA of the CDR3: TGCAGTGCTACAGACAGGACCTATGGTGGCTACACCTTC. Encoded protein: CSATDRTYGGYTF.

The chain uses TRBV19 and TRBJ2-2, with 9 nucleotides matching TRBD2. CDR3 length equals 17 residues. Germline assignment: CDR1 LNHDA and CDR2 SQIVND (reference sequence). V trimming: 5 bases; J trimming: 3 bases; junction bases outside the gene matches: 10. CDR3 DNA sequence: TGTGCCAGTAGTTCAAATAGCGGGAGTTGTTACACCGGGGAGCTGTTTTTT. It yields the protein CASSSNSGSCYTGELFF.

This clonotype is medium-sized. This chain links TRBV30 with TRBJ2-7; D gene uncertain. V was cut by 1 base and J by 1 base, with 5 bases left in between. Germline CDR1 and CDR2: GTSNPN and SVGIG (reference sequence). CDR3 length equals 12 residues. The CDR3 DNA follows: TGTGCCTGGAGTGGGGGATCCTACGAGCAGTACTTC. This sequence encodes CAWSGGSYEQYF.

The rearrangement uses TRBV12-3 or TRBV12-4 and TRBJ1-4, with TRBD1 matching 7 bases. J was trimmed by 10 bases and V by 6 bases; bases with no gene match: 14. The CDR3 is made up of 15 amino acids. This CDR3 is CASSLWEQGIGKLFF. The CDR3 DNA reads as TGTGCCAGCAGCCTTTGGGAACAGGGGATAGGAAAACTGTTTTTT.

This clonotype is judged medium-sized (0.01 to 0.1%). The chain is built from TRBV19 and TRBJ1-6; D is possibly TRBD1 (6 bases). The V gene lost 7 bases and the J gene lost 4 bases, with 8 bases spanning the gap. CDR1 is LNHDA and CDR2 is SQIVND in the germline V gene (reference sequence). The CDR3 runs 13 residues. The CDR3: CASTGAYNSPLHF. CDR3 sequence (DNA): TGTGCCAGTACAGGGGCGTATAATTCACCCCTCCACTTT.

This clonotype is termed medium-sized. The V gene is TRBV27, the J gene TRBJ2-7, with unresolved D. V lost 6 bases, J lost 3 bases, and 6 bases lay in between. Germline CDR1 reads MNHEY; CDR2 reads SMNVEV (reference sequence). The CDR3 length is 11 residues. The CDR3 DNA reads TGTGCCAGCAGGGGGAACTACGAGCAGTACTTC. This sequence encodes CASRGNYEQYF.